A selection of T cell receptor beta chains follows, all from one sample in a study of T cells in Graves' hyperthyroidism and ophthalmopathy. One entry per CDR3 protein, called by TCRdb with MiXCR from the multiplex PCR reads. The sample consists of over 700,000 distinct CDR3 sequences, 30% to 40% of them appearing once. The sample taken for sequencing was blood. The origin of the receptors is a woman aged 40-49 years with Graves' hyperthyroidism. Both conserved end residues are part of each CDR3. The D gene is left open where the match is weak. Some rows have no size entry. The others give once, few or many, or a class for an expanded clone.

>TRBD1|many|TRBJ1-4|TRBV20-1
CSAHTTGTGDEKLFF
TGCAGTGCTCACACAACCGGGACAGGGGATGAAAAACTGTTTTTT
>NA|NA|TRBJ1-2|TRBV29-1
CSVDEQGNYGYTF
TGCAGCGTTGATGAGCAGGGAAACTATGGCTACACCTTC
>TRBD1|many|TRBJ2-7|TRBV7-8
CASSLARDRGRSEQYF
TGTGCCAGCAGCTTAGCACGGGACAGGGGGCGATCCGAGCAGTACTTC
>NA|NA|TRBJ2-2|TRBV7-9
CASSFVTGTGELFF
TGTGCCAGCAGCTTTGTAACTGGCACCGGGGAGCTGTTTTTT
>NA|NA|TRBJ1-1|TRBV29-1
CSVEDRLTAGVGNTEAFF
TGCAGCGTTGAAGATCGGCTCACGGCGGGGGTTGGGAACACTGAAGCTTTCTTT
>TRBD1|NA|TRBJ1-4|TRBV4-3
CASSQTGNAEKLFF
TGCGCCAGCAGCCAGACAGGGAACGCTGAAAAACTGTTTTTT
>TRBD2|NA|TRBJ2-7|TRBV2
CASHAGGPPGYEQYF
TGTGCCAGTCACGCGGGAGGGCCGCCAGGATACGAGCAGTACTTC
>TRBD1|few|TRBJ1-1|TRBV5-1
CASSPTGAGEAFF
TGCGCCAGCAGCCCGACAGGGGCTGGTGAAGCTTTCTTT
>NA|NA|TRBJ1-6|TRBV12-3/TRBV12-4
CASALVGSSYNSPLHF
TGTGCTAGTGCCCTCGTGGGGAGCTCCTATAATTCACCCCTCCACTTT
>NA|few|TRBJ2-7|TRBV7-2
CASSLADGHEQYF
TGTGCCAGCAGCTTGGCGGATGGGCACGAGCAGTACTTC
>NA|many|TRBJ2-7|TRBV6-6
CASSPLGKVDEQYF
TGTGCCAGCAGTCCTCTTGGGAAGGTGGACGAGCAGTACTTC